The 19 T cell receptor beta chains in this list originate from one sample, sequenced in a study of blood T cell repertoires in COVID-19. Only in-frame clones appear in the TCRdb table, and some are missing; sequencing was by immunoSEQ multiplex PCR. The sample records about 11,000 clones, approximately 91% being singletons. Sequenced material: peripheral blood. These receptor sequences come from a woman aged 60-70 years with active COVID-19.

CDR3 in amino acids: CASLQGAGNTIYF. The CDR3 coding sequence is TGTGCCAGCCTACAGGGGGCTGGAAACACCATATATTTT. This rearrangement joins TRBV12-3 or TRBV12-4 to TRBJ1-3; 8 bases line up with TRBD1. The CDR3 is 13 residues long. Trimming removed 8 bases from V and 2 bases from J; junction bases left unmatched: 2.

A word on this clone: Other nucleotide sequences from this sample produce the same CDR3. The chain uses TRBV7-9 and TRBJ2-1; 7 bases map to TRBD2. CDR3 size: 14 residues. V shed 8 bases and J 12 bases; nucleotides not matched to a gene: 16. Germline CDR1 SEHNR, CDR2 FQNEAQ (reference sequence). DNA for the CDR3: TGTGCCAGCCAGCGGGGAGGGCGGGTGGAAGGGCAGTTCTTC. Amino acids: CASQRGGRVEGQFF.

V usage is TRBV7-9 and J usage is TRBJ1-5; TRBD1 agrees at 7 bases. The CDR3 is 15 amino acids. Germline assignment: CDR1 SEHNR and CDR2 FQNEAQ (reference sequence). Trimming cost V 1 base and J 3 bases; bases outside gene matches: 3. The CDR3 here is CASSLGRGINQPQHF. The CDR3 DNA is TGTGCCAGCAGCTTAGGCAGGGGGATCAATCAGCCCCAGCATTTT.

V and J are TRBV2 and TRBJ2-1; 7 nucleotides match TRBD1. With V trimmed by 8 bases and J by 6 bases, 4 bases remained unmatched. The CDR3 covers 12 residues. In germline, CDR1 is SNHLY, CDR2 FYNNEI. CDR3 amino acids: CASLTGSNEQFF. CDR3 nucleotide sequence: TGTGCCAGCCTGACAGGGTCCAATGAGCAGTTCTTC.

This clone was seen just once. V usage is TRBV5-6 and J usage is TRBJ2-2; no clear D. This CDR3 contains 17 residues. V was cut by 0 bases and J by 0 bases, with 12 bases left in between. Germline CDR1 and CDR2: SGHDT and YYEEEE. The CDR3 DNA reads TGTGCCAGCAGCTTGGGTCCGAGAGATTCGAACACCGGGGAGCTGTTTTTT. Its translation: CASSLGPRDSNTGELFF.

The V and J genes are TRBV30 and TRBJ2-7, with D tentatively TRBD1 (6 bases). The CDR3 sequence is 14 residues long. Per the germline V gene, CDR1 is GTSNPN and CDR2 is SVGIG (reference sequence). Trimming removed 3 bases at V and 4 bases at J, with 16 bases between. The CDR3: CAWRTLTGRYEQYF. The CDR3 DNA reads as TGTGCCTGGAGGACGCTGACAGGTCGATACGAGCAGTACTTC.

This chain links TRBV10-1 with TRBJ2-7, with 8 bases matching TRBD1. After removal of 5 bases from V and 2 bases from J, the junction contained 8 bases not matched to a gene. The CDR3 covers 15 residues. CDR1 is WNHNN, CDR2 SYGVQD, per germline (reference sequence). The CDR3 here is CASSSSGTGPYEQYV. DNA for the CDR3: TGCGCCAGCAGTTCCTCCGGGACAGGCCCCTACGAGCAGTACGTC.

The chain links TRBV11-2 to TRBJ1-1, with a tentative D call TRBD1 (5 bases). The V and J ends lost 8 bases and 4 bases respectively, with 20 bases between them. Germline CDR1 reads SGHAT; CDR2 reads FQNNGV. The CDR3 runs 15 residues. This CDR3 reads CASLGVGIFGTEAFF. The CDR3 coding sequence is TGTGCCAGCTTAGGGGTGGGTATCTTTGGCACTGAAGCTTTCTTT.

The CDR3, as DNA: TGTGCCAGCAGCGTGGGACTAGCGGGAGGTGACGAGCAGTACTTC. Amino acid sequence: CASSVGLAGGDEQYF. The genes are TRBV5-8 and TRBJ2-7, with 15 bases matching TRBD2. CDR1 and CDR2 from the germline V gene are SGHTS and YDEGEE. CDR3 length: 15 residues. V lost 4 bases, J lost 5 bases, and 4 bases stayed unmatched. The variable domain in full, with the rest retrieved from reference TRBV5-8 and TRBJ2-7, is EAGVTQSPTHLIKTRGQQATLRCSPISGHTSVYWYQQALGLGLQFLLWYDEGEERNRGNFPPRFSGRQFPNYSSELNVNALELEDSALYLCASSVGLAGGDEQYFGPGTRLTVT.

This clone is a singleton in its sample. The genes are TRBV27 and TRBJ2-1; weak D call: TRBD2 (6 bases). The V gene's germline CDR1 is MNHEY and CDR2 SMNVEV (reference sequence). The CDR3 spans 17 residues. The ends were cut back, 6 bases at V and 0 bases at J, with 18 bases in the middle. The CDR3 coding sequence is TGTGCCAGCAGGCCCCTTCGTGGGGGAGGCTCCTACAATGAGCAGTTCTTC. The encoded protein is CASRPLRGGGSYNEQFF.

The chain employs TRBV6-2 or TRBV6-3 and TRBJ2-1; TRBD2 matches at 8 bases. J gave up 4 bases and V 4 bases, and 15 bases lay outside the gene matches. The CDR3 runs 18 residues. Per the germline V gene, CDR1 is MNHEY and CDR2 is SVGEGT. CDR3 nucleotide sequence: TGTGCCAGCAGTTTCCCTCTAATTTTTGCGGGAGGTTACAATGAGCAGTTCTTC. This encodes CASSFPLIFAGGYNEQFF.

The chain carries TRBV5-3 and TRBJ2-7; tentative D call: TRBD2 (5 bases). TRBV5-3 is classed as an ORF, of uncertain function. Trimming cost V 1 base and J 2 bases, with 28 bases left between them. This CDR3 contains 20 residues. CDR3 region: CARSLISSGVWSRGPYEQYV. The CDR3 DNA follows: TGTGCCAGAAGCTTGATTTCGTCCGGTGTGTGGAGTCGAGGGCCCTACGAGCAGTACGTC.

V and J are TRBV11-2 and TRBJ2-1; 7 bases are a match to TRBD1. Germline V gene data show CDR1 as SGHAT and CDR2 as FQNNGV. The J segment lost 10 bases and the V segment lost 0 bases, leaving 3 bases of the junction unmatched. The CDR3 loop spans 13 amino acids. CDR3: CASSLERGLEQFF. For the CDR3, the DNA is TGTGCCAGCAGCTTAGAGAGGGGGCTCGAGCAGTTCTTC.

This clone was seen a handful of times. The V gene is TRBV10-1, the J gene TRBJ2-7; D is possibly TRBD1 (5 bases). Looked up from germline, CDR1 is WNHNN and CDR2 is SYGVQD (reference sequence). The CDR3 is made up of 14 amino acids. With 3 bases removed from V and 2 bases from J, the gap between germline ends came to 11 bases. CDR3 sequence: CASSDQGTAYEQYF. The CDR3 DNA reads as TGCGCCAGCAGTGACCAGGGCACTGCCTACGAGCAGTACTTC.

The rearrangement links TRBV19 to TRBJ1-1, with TRBD1 matching over 8 bases. Per germline, CDR1 LNHDA and CDR2 SQIVND (reference sequence). This CDR3 has 13 amino acids. V lost 5 bases and J lost 4; bases outside the gene matches: 3. CDR3 DNA: TGTGCCAGTAGTGACAGGGGAGTCACTGAAGCTTTCTTT. Protein product: CASSDRGVTEAFF.

This chain uses TRBV19 with TRBJ2-7; the match to TRBD1 covers 8 bases. Germline lookup yields CDR1 LNHDA and CDR2 SQIVND (reference sequence). The CDR3 length is 15 residues. CDR3 nucleotide sequence: TGTGCCAGTAGTACGACAGGGGCGTCCTCCCACGAGCAGTACGTC. Residues: CASSTTGASSHEQYV.

The chain combines TRBV2 with TRBJ2-3; 10 bases line up with TRBD2. Germline loops: CDR1 SNHLY, CDR2 FYNNEI. V lost 4 bases and J lost 2; bases outside the gene matches: 3. The CDR3 runs to 15 residues. CDR3: CASSVLAGTTDTQYF. The CDR3 bases are TGTGCCAGCAGTGTACTAGCGGGAACCACAGATACGCAGTATTTT.

The V and J genes are TRBV19 and TRBJ2-1; TRBD2 agrees at 9 bases. The V gene's germline CDR1 is LNHDA and CDR2 SQIVND (reference sequence). Trimming at V came to 4 bases and at J to 4 bases, leaving 8 bases not matched to a gene. The CDR3 sequence is 16 residues long. The CDR3 sequence is CASSRGSGGPYNEQFF. The CDR3 nucleotides are TGTGCCAGTAGTAGGGGGAGCGGGGGGCCATACAATGAGCAGTTCTTC. Full variable domain (missing parts from reference TRBV19 and TRBJ2-1): DGGITQSPKYLFRKEGQNVTLSCEQNLNHDAMYWYRQDPGQGLRLIYYSQIVNDFQKGDIAEGYSVSREKKESFPLTVTSAQKNPTAFYLCASSRGSGGPYNEQFFGPGTRLTVL.

The chain employs TRBV11-2 and TRBJ2-1; the D gene is possibly TRBD2 (6 bases). The CDR3 loop spans 17 amino acids. The germline V and J ends were trimmed by 1 base and 0 bases, with 13 bases remaining between them. Germline V gene sequence: CDR1 SGHAT, CDR2 FQNNGV. CDR3: CASSLGLLSGSYNEQFF. As DNA, the CDR3 is TGTGCCAGCAGCTTAGGGCTTCTTAGCGGCTCCTACAATGAGCAGTTCTTC.